This T cell receptor (beta chain) originates from a study of T cell responses to AZD1222 COVID-19 vaccine. Findings and limits, study-wide: Elevations in Spike-specific TCR breadth and depth followed administration of two AZD1222 doses. Repertoire sampling happened only post peak T cell response. Dominant at 160-218 and 743-854, vaccine-associated CD4 TCRs also spanned spike.

This clone was recorded a few times. Its antigen is as yet unknown. TCRdb keeps only in-frame clones here, not all; method: immunoSEQ multiplex PCR. The profile shows 90,000 to 150,000 clones, roughly 88% of them singletons. Specimen: peripheral blood, collected on day 0 of AZD1222 vaccination. The clonotype was recovered from an adult in good health.

CDR3 DNA sequence: TGTGCCAGTAGTTCGGGACAGGAGACAGATACGCAGTATTTT. Amino acid sequence: CASSSGQETDTQYF. The V gene is TRBV19, the J gene TRBJ2-3; 8 bases are a match to TRBD1. CDR1 is LNHDA and CDR2 is SQIVND in the germline V gene (reference sequence). This CDR3 has 14 residues. Trimming at V came to 5 bases and at J to 3 bases, leaving 4 bases not matched to a gene.